This TCR beta chain was profiled in a study of radiation and T cells in renal cell carcinoma. CDR1 is SGHRS and CDR2 is YFSETQ in the germline V gene. The CDR3 consists of 17 residues. The V segment lost 2 bases and the J segment 5 bases; nucleotides outside the gene matches: 8. Assay used: immunoSEQ multiplex PCR; TCRdb lists only in-frame clones, some missing. The sample yields 60,000 or so clones, more than 60% seen once. Time point: blood 4 weeks post-SBRT, at nephrectomy. Stated treatment: 15 Gy SBRT to primary tumor, nephrectomy 4 weeks later. This rearrangement joins TRBV5-1 to TRBJ2-1; 12 bases line up with TRBD1. This sequence was found in a man aged 55-75 years with renal cell carcinoma. The sequences come from blood, collected from a patient whose treatment included radiotherapy and nephrectomy. The CDR3 loop reads CASSFIQGQGANNEQFF. The DNA of the CDR3 is TGCGCCAGCAGCTTTATTCAGGGACAGGGGGCGAACAATGAGCAGTTCTTC.